The 10 T cell receptor beta chains below were found in one sample sequenced in a study of OX40 agonist ivuxolimab in advanced cancers. The assay was immunoSEQ multiplex PCR, and TCRdb's table has in-frame clones only and misses some. The sample records around 45,000 clones, 75% to 85% being singletons. Sequencing was performed on CD4+ or CD8+ T cells sorted from blood, taken in a trial of the OX40 agonist ivuxolimab. The receptors stem from an adult with an advanced solid tumor such as melanoma, head and neck, liver or kidney cancer.

The J gene is TRBJ2-1, the V gene TRBV5-8; 10 bases are shared with TRBD2. Germline CDR1 and CDR2: SGHTS and YDEGEE. This CDR3 region has 15 residues. Unmatched junction bases numbered 5, after V lost 0 bases and J lost 8 bases. This CDR3 reads CASSLASGSFDEQFF. The DNA for the CDR3 is TGTGCCAGCAGCTTGGCTAGCGGGAGTTTCGATGAGCAGTTCTTC.

This sequence joins TRBV6-5 and TRBJ1-3, with a weak D call TRBD1 (5 bases). The V gene lost 5 bases and the J gene lost 0 bases, with 8 bases spanning the gap. The CDR3 has 14 amino acids. Per germline, CDR1 MNHEY and CDR2 SVGAGI. CDR3 loop: CASSRQPSGNTIYF. The CDR3 DNA sequence: TGTGCCAGCAGTCGACAGCCCTCTGGAAACACCATATATTTT.

The V and J genes are TRBV18 and TRBJ1-2; TRBD1 aligns across 7 bases. Germline CDR1 is KGHSH and CDR2 is LQKENI. CDR3 size: 14 residues. V was clipped by 3 bases and J by 4 bases; unmatched bases: 5. In DNA form, the CDR3 reads TGTGCCAGCTCACCCGACGGGACAGCCTATGGCTACACCTTC. Its translation is CASSPDGTAYGYTF.

This rearrangement joins TRBV15 to TRBJ1-5, with D perhaps TRBD1 (6 bases). Germline V CDR1 and CDR2: LNHNV, YYDKDF (reference sequence). V lost 1 base and J 5 bases, leaving 12 bases between the germline ends. This CDR3 has 15 amino acids. CDR3 amino acids: CATSRAGDRDQPQHF. CDR3 DNA sequence: TGTGCCACCAGCAGAGCAGGGGATCGGGATCAGCCCCAGCATTTT.

The V call is TRBV19, the J call TRBJ1-5, with 8 nucleotides matching TRBD1. Unmatched junction bases numbered 9, after V lost 1 base and J lost 10 bases. The CDR3 is 15 amino acids. Germline V gene data show CDR1 as LNHDA and CDR2 as SQIVND (reference sequence). As DNA, the CDR3 is TGTGCCAGTAGTATAGGCCCACAGGGGGGTCGTCCCCAGCATTTT. This translates into CASSIGPQGGRPQHF.

The chain has TRBV6-5 and TRBJ2-6, with D possibly being TRBD2 (6 bases). The V end was cut by 5 bases, the J end by 8 bases, with 10 bases between. Germline V CDR1 and CDR2: MNHEY, SVGAGI. CDR3 length: 13 amino acids. The CDR3 nucleotides are TGTGCCAGCAGTGGGGACTTTACCAACGTCCTGACTTTC. Encoded protein: CASSGDFTNVLTF.

This clone has just a few counts. This chain joins TRBV7-2 and TRBJ2-5; D is possibly TRBD2 (5 bases). The end of the DNA fits TRBJ2-7 better, so the J call may be wrong. The CDR3 length is 13 residues. In germline, CDR1 is SGHTA, CDR2 FQGNSA. The CDR3: CASSLDLRGEQYF. DNA of the CDR3: TGTGCCAGCAGCTTAGATTTACGGGGCGAGCAGTACTTC.

V is TRBV11-2 and J is TRBJ1-1, with unresolved D. Per the germline V gene, CDR1 is SGHAT and CDR2 is FQNNGV. CDR3 length equals 18 residues. V lost 2 bases and J lost 1, with 20 bases in between. CDR3 loop: CASSLWSVRVYENTEAFF. The DNA for the CDR3 is TGTGCCAGCAGCTTATGGTCTGTGAGGGTTTACGAGAACACTGAAGCTTTCTTT.

The genes are TRBV10-3 and TRBJ1-2, with 9 bases that match TRBD1. The CDR3 consists of 14 residues. Germline V gives CDR1 ENHRY, CDR2 SYGVKD. After removal of 0 bases from V and 7 bases from J, the junction contained 3 bases not matched to a gene. The CDR3 coding sequence is TGTGCCATCAGTGAGTCAGGACAGGGGAGTGGCTACACCTTC. Translated: CAISESGQGSGYTF.

This clone was detected once. The chain joins TRBV20-1 to TRBJ2-5; D might be TRBD1 (6 bases). The end of the DNA is better explained by TRBJ2-7, so the J call may be wrong. There are 11 residues in the CDR3. CDR1 and CDR2 (germline): DFQATT, SNEGSKA (reference sequence). The CDR3 loop reads CSAEGEREQYF. The DNA for the CDR3 is TGCAGTGCTGAGGGGGAGCGCGAGCAGTACTTC.